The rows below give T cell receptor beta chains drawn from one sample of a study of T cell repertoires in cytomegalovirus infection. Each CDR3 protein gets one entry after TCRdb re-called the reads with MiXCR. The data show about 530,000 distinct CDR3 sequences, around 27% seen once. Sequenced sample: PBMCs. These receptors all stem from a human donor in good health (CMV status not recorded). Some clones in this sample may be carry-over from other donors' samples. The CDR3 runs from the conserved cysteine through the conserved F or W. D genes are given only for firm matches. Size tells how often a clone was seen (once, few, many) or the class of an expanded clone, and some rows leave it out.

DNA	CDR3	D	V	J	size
TGTGCCAGCAGCTTAACCGGGACAGGGTCGGCAGATACGCAGTATTTT	CASSLTGTGSADTQYF	TRBD1	TRBV11-2	TRBJ2-3	.
TGTGCCAGCTCAAGAGAGGGACAAAGCAATCAGCCCCAGCATTTT	CASSREGQSNQPQHF	.	TRBV18	TRBJ1-5	.
TGTGCCAGCAGCTCCTCAGCGGGAGGGTACATTCAGTACTTC	CASSSSAGGYIQYF	TRBD2	TRBV11-3	TRBJ2-4	.
TGTGCCTGGAGGGAAGCTGAGGGGGAGCTGTTTTTT	CAWREAEGELFF	.	TRBV30	TRBJ2-2	.
TGTGCTAGTGGTTTCGGGCCTTACAATGAGCAGTTCTTC	CASGFGPYNEQFF	.	TRBV12-5	TRBJ2-1	few
TGCCTGCCTAGCGGATACAATGAGCAGTTCTTC	CLPSGYNEQFF	TRBD2	TRBV20-1	TRBJ2-1	.
TGTGCCACCAGTGATTCGCAGGGATTAAATGAGCAGTTCTTC	CATSDSQGLNEQFF	.	TRBV24-1	TRBJ2-1	.
TGTGCCAGCAGTCCCTTCAGGGGGACTTCACCCCTCCACTTT	CASSPFRGTSPLHF	TRBD1	TRBV12-3/TRBV12-4	TRBJ1-6	many
TGCAGTGCTCGAATAGCGGGAGCGTGGTTTGAGCAGTTCTTC	CSARIAGAWFEQFF	TRBD2	TRBV20-1	TRBJ2-1	.
TGTGCCACCAGCAGAGACTTTGCGGGAGGCAATGAGCAGTTCTTC	CATSRDFAGGNEQFF	TRBD2	TRBV15	TRBJ2-1	few
TGTGCCAGCAGCCAATCTGGGGCGGGAGGTCACTACGAGCAGTACTTC	CASSQSGAGGHYEQYF	TRBD2	TRBV5-4	TRBJ2-7	few
TGTGCCAGCAGGCCGCGAGGCTCTAACTATGGCTACACCTTC	CASRPRGSNYGYTF	.	TRBV27	TRBJ1-2	few
TGTGCCAGCAGAGACAGGGTCGATGAGCAGTTCTTC	CASRDRVDEQFF	TRBD1	TRBV6-5	TRBJ2-1	few
TGTGCCAGCAGCTCCCCAGGGGGACTTTACACAGATACGCAGTATTTT	CASSSPGGLYTDTQYF	.	TRBV7-6	TRBJ2-3	.
TGTGCCAGCAGCCAACCGGAAAGGACTAGCGGGAGGGGAGATACGCAGTATTTT	CASSQPERTSGRGDTQYF	TRBD2	TRBV11-2	TRBJ2-3	.
TGTGCCAGCAGCTTAGGGTGGCACCAAGAGACCCAGTACTTC	CASSLGWHQETQYF	.	TRBV7-2	TRBJ2-5	many
TGTGCCAGTAGTAAAGGCCTCACAGATACGCAGTATTTT	CASSKGLTDTQYF	.	TRBV19	TRBJ2-3	.
TGTGCCAGCAGCTTAGCGGACCCTAGATCCGGGGAGCTGTTTTTT	CASSLADPRSGELFF	.	TRBV7-9	TRBJ2-2	few
TGTGCCAGCAGCCAACCGGGACTAGCGGGAGCCGGGGAGCTGTTTTTT	CASSQPGLAGAGELFF	TRBD2	TRBV14	TRBJ2-2	.
TGCGGCGTTGACCCTAGCGGGAGGGCCTATGAGCAGTTCTTC	CGVDPSGRAYEQFF	TRBD2	TRBV29-1	TRBJ2-1	.
TGTGCCAGCAGAAGCGGGACAGGGTCTCCCCAGTACTTC	CASRSGTGSPQYF	TRBD1	TRBV7-9	TRBJ2-7	few
TGTGCCAGCAGTGGACAGGGGGCCTTGCAGCCCCAGCATTTT	CASSGQGALQPQHF	TRBD1	TRBV2	TRBJ1-5	many
TGCAGTGCTAAGAGAAGGGCCGCAGGGGAGACCCAGTACTTC	CSAKRRAAGETQYF	.	TRBV20-1	TRBJ2-5	.
TGTGCCAGCAGTCCCTACTCCCTGGTGGGGGCCGCCTACAATGAGCAGTTCTTC	CASSPYSLVGAAYNEQFF	.	TRBV12-3/TRBV12-4	TRBJ2-1	.
TGTGCCAGCAGTTACCGTAGACGGGAGCACACCGGGGAGCTGTTTTTT	CASSYRRREHTGELFF	.	TRBV6-5	TRBJ2-2	.
TGTGCCAGCAGTGAGACAGGGGGCTATGGCTACACCTTC	CASSETGGYGYTF	TRBD1	TRBV25-1	TRBJ1-2	many
TGTGCCAGCAGCTTAGAGGTCGCGGTTAGGGGTTACAATGAGCAGTTCTTC	CASSLEVAVRGYNEQFF	.	TRBV7-2	TRBJ2-1	.
TGTGCCAGCAGCCCGTTTGGAGGGGATACGCAGTATTTT	CASSPFGGDTQYF	.	TRBV7-6	TRBJ2-3	few
TGTGCCAGCAGCCCGGCAGGGGGCTCTGGAAACACCATATATTTT	CASSPAGGSGNTIYF	TRBD1	TRBV7-6	TRBJ1-3	many
TGTGCCAGCAGTAGAGGCGGTTTAGCGGGAGGGCCGGGGGAGCTGTTTTTT	CASSRGGLAGGPGELFF	TRBD2	TRBV27	TRBJ2-2	.
TGCAGCGTTGAAACTCCGACAGGGTCCCCCGGGGAGCTGTTTTTT	CSVETPTGSPGELFF	TRBD1	TRBV29-1	TRBJ2-2	few
TGTGCCACCAGTGATCCAGGGTCTGGAAACACCATATATTTT	CATSDPGSGNTIYF	.	TRBV24-1	TRBJ1-3	.
TGTGCCAGCAAGGGGGACAGGGACAGGAATCAGCCCCAGCATTTT	CASKGDRDRNQPQHF	TRBD1	TRBV6-1	TRBJ1-5	.
TGTGCCAGCAGTTACTCGAGTCTGGCTGAAAAACTGTTTTTT	CASSYSSLAEKLFF	.	TRBV6-6	TRBJ1-4	.
TGTGCCAGCAGCTTATATCCGAGTAGCGGGAGGTACGAGACCCAGTACTTC	CASSLYPSSGRYETQYF	TRBD2	TRBV7-2	TRBJ2-5	many
TGTGCCAGCAGTGAAGCGCTTAGGGATACGCAGTATTTT	CASSEALRDTQYF	.	TRBV6-1	TRBJ2-3	few
TGTGCCAGCTCACCACTCTCCCACGAGCAGTACTTC	CASSPLSHEQYF	.	TRBV18	TRBJ2-7	.
TGCGCCAGCAGCAGGGGGGGAGGGGGACCCCCCCAAGAGACCCAGTACTTC	CASSRGGGGPPQETQYF	.	TRBV4-1	TRBJ2-5	few
TGTGCCAGCAGCTTAGTCTCGAATAGGCGGCAGGGACAAGAGACCCAGTACTTC	CASSLVSNRRQGQETQYF	.	TRBV7-2	TRBJ2-5	many
TGTGCCAGCAGTGCGATCAGGGTAAATGAGCAGTTCTTC	CASSAIRVNEQFF	.	TRBV6-1	TRBJ2-1	.
TGTGCCAGCAGCCAAGTGGGGCAGAACACCGGGGAGCTGTTTTTT	CASSQVGQNTGELFF	.	TRBV5-6	TRBJ2-2	.
TGTGCCAGCACCCCGTGGGGTAGCGGGAGTGATGAGCAGTTCTTC	CASTPWGSGSDEQFF	TRBD2	TRBV12-3/TRBV12-4	TRBJ2-1	few
TGTGCCAGCAGTTCACCACAGGGGCCAGGGGAGACCCAGTACTTC	CASSSPQGPGETQYF	TRBD1	TRBV12-3/TRBV12-4	TRBJ2-5	.
TGTGCCAGCAGCTTAGCAGGAGGGGGCTACACTGAAGCTTTCTTT	CASSLAGGGYTEAFF	TRBD1	TRBV7-2	TRBJ1-1	many
TGTGCCAGTAAGCGGGACTACTCCTACAATGAGCAGTTCTTC	CASKRDYSYNEQFF	TRBD2	TRBV7-6	TRBJ2-1	.
TGTGCCAGCAGCCGTCGGGGGGAACAAGAGACCCAGTACTTC	CASSRRGEQETQYF	TRBD2	TRBV7-8	TRBJ2-5	many
TGTGCCAGCAGCCGACAGGGATCGAACACCGGGGAGCTGTTTTTT	CASSRQGSNTGELFF	TRBD1	TRBV7-2	TRBJ2-2	many
TGTGCCAGCAGCTTAGCACGGGCGAACACTGAAGCTTTCTTT	CASSLARANTEAFF	.	TRBV5-1	TRBJ1-1	many
TGTGCCAGCATCTGGGGAGGGGGCTTTGAGCAGTTCTTC	CASIWGGGFEQFF	.	TRBV12-3/TRBV12-4	TRBJ2-1	.
TGCAGTGCTTCCCCTGGCAGCAATCAGCCCCAGCATTTT	CSASPGSNQPQHF	.	TRBV20-1	TRBJ1-5	.
TGCGCCAGCAGCCAAGATCTTAGCGGGGGATTCACCGGGGAGCTGTTTTTT	CASSQDLSGGFTGELFF	TRBD2	TRBV4-3	TRBJ2-2	few
TGTGCCAGTAGTATCGGTCGACGAGGAGGCAATCAGCCCCAGCATTTT	CASSIGRRGGNQPQHF	.	TRBV19	TRBJ1-5	few
TGTGCCAGCAGCGACGGGACTAGCGGCCACAATGAGCAGTTCTTC	CASSDGTSGHNEQFF	TRBD2	TRBV7-2	TRBJ2-1	many
TGTGCCAGCAGTCAACTAGCGGGAGAGGCTGAGCAGTTCTTC	CASSQLAGEAEQFF	TRBD2	TRBV6-2/TRBV6-3	TRBJ2-1	.